The 14 T cell receptor beta chains presented below share a single source sample, sequenced in a study of T cell repertoires in cytomegalovirus infection. TCRdb processed the reads anew with MiXCR; each CDR3 protein has one entry. Of approximately 73,000 distinct CDR3 sequences in the sample, 35% to 45% were seen once. These receptors' targets are unknown. The sequenced sample was CD8+ T cells from cultured PBMCs, obtained from culture after CMV antigen stimulation. These receptors came from a human donor in good health (CMV status not recorded). Some clones in this sample may be carry-over from other donors' samples.

This clonotype was seen a handful of times. The V and J genes are TRBV7-8 and TRBJ2-3, with D perhaps matching TRBD2 (6 bases). Trimming left V 0 bases short and J 3 bases short, with 13 bases between. Germline CDR1 SGHVS, CDR2 FQNEAQ. This CDR3 contains 16 residues. CDR3 nucleotide sequence: TGTGCCAGCAGCTTAGCGGCAGGGCGGGGAACAGATACGCAGTATTTT. It yields the protein CASSLAAGRGTDTQYF.

Note on this clonotype: A read error may account for a junction end that differs from germline. The chain joins TRBV28 to TRBJ1-5; 10 bases are shared with TRBD1. The germline V gene has CDR1 MDHEN and CDR2 SYDVKM. There are 15 residues in the CDR3. Written as DNA, the CDR3 is TGTGTCAGCAGTTCACCGGGACAGGGGAATCAGCCCCAGCATTTT. It encodes CVSSSPGQGNQPQHF.

Comments on this clonotype: Given a much more abundant clone one base away, this may be a read error. The CDR3 sequence: CASSRTPGHGEETQYF. DNA of the CDR3: TGTGCCAGCAGCCGTACTCCGGGACATGGGGAAGAGACCCAGTACTTC. The V call is TRBV7-8, the J call TRBJ2-5, with D possibly being TRBD1 (6 bases). The CDR3 totals 16 residues. With 5 bases removed from V and 3 bases from J, the gap between germline ends came to 19 bases. Germline loops: CDR1 SGHVS, CDR2 FQNEAQ.

V and J are TRBV6-2 or TRBV6-3 and TRBJ2-1; maybe TRBD1 (6 bases). The CDR3 runs to 15 residues. Trimming took 5 bases from V and 3 from J, leaving 14 bases between them. CDR1 is MNHEY, CDR2 SVGEGT, per germline. This CDR3 is CASSQRDNRYNEQFF. The CDR3 DNA reads as TGTGCCAGCAGTCAACGGGACAATCGCTACAATGAGCAGTTCTTC.

V usage is TRBV9 and J usage is TRBJ2-1; the match to TRBD2 covers 9 bases. Losses at the gene ends were 0 bases for V and 2 bases for J; bases not matched to a gene: 9. Germline V CDR1 and CDR2: SGDLS, YYNGEE. The CDR3 is 18 amino acids. CDR3 amino acids: CASSVAISGGSPYNEQFF. The CDR3, as DNA: TGTGCCAGCAGCGTAGCGATAAGCGGGGGGTCACCCTACAATGAGCAGTTCTTC.

V and J are TRBV4-1 and TRBJ1-1, with unresolved D. This CDR3 comprises 14 residues. Germline CDR1 and CDR2: MGHRA and YSYEKL. The germline V and J ends were trimmed by 3 bases and 7 bases, with 15 bases remaining between them. The CDR3 reads CASSQDPAVIEAFF. CDR3 sequence (DNA): TGCGCCAGCAGCCAGGACCCGGCAGTGATTGAAGCTTTCTTT.

The V call is TRBV2, the J call TRBJ1-2, with D perhaps TRBD1 (6 bases). Germline CDR1 reads SNHLY; CDR2 reads FYNNEI. Trimming shortened V by 3 bases and J by 2 bases, and 13 bases separated the two germline ends. The CDR3 extends over 15 amino acids. CDR3 sequence: CASSETTDRNYGYTF. The CDR3 DNA follows: TGTGCCAGCAGTGAGACAACCGACAGGAACTATGGCTACACCTTC.

In this sample, this clonotype turned up many times. The V call is TRBV27, the J call TRBJ2-1, with 16 bases fitting TRBD2. The trim removed 3 bases at V and 8 bases at J, leaving 4 bases unmatched. CDR3 length equals 16 residues. Germline CDR1 reads MNHEY; CDR2 reads SMNVEV (reference sequence). The CDR3 coding sequence is TGTGCCAGCAGTTTTGGGACTAGCGGGGGGGCCGATGAGCAGTTCTTC. Translation: CASSFGTSGGADEQFF.

The gene calls are TRBV11-2 and TRBJ2-1; 8 bases line up with TRBD2. CDR1 and CDR2 from the germline V gene are SGHAT and FQNNGV. There are 16 residues in the CDR3. V shed 1 base, J shed 4 bases, and the junction held 6 bases outside the gene matches. CDR3 region: CASSLGWSSGYNEQFF. The CDR3 region has the DNA TGTGCCAGCAGCTTAGGGTGGTCTAGCGGGTACAATGAGCAGTTCTTC. Looking up the rest from reference TRBV11-2 and TRBJ2-1 gives the full variable domain: EAGVAQSPRYKIIEKRQSVAFWCNPISGHATLYWYQQILGQGPKLLIQFQNNGVVDDSQLPKDRFSAERLKGVDSTLKIQPAKLEDSAVYLCASSLGWSSGYNEQFFGPGTRLTVL.

This clonotype was detected only a few times. V gene TRBV18 combines with J gene TRBJ2-7; 7 positions match TRBD1. V was pared by 6 bases and J by 3 bases, with 11 bases of the junction left unmatched. Germline V lookup: CDR1 KGHSH, CDR2 LQKENI. This CDR3 comprises 15 residues. CDR3 residues: CASSLGAGGIYEQYF. The CDR3 DNA reads TGTGCCAGCTCCCTCGGGGCAGGGGGTATCTACGAGCAGTACTTC.

The V call is TRBV12-3 or TRBV12-4, the J call TRBJ2-1; 8 bases align to TRBD2. The CDR3 consists of 16 residues. V lost 3 bases, J lost 2 bases, and 6 bases stayed unmatched. The DNA for the CDR3 is TGTGCCAGCAGTTTTCGAGCGGGGGCCACCTACAATGAGCAGTTCTTC. Translating it yields CASSFRAGATYNEQFF.

The chain combines TRBV7-2 with TRBJ1-2; D may be TRBD1 (6 bases). Trimming removed 5 bases from V and 6 bases from J, with 16 bases in between. The CDR3 consists of 14 residues. The V gene's germline CDR1 is SGHTA and CDR2 FQGNSA. The CDR3 region has the DNA TGTGCCAGCAGCCAGTTGGGGGGGGCGGATGGCTACACCTTC. Its translation: CASSQLGGADGYTF.

The rearrangement joins TRBV6-2 or TRBV6-3 to TRBJ2-7, with D possibly matching TRBD2 (5 bases). Germline CDR1 and CDR2: MNHEY and SVGEGT. The CDR3 consists of 13 residues. With 10 bases removed from V and 2 bases from J, the gap between germline ends came to 15 bases. The CDR3 DNA reads TGTGCCATAAAACGCCGAGGGACCTACGAGCAGTACTTC. As protein: CAIKRRGTYEQYF.

This clonotype was counted at least ten times. This rearrangement joins TRBV10-3 to TRBJ1-1; D is unresolved. Trimming removed 3 bases from V and 7 bases from J, with 15 bases in between. The length of the CDR3 is 14 residues. The germline gives CDR1 ENHRY, CDR2 SYGVKD. The CDR3 region is CAISDSTPVGEAFF. The CDR3 DNA sequence: TGTGCCATCAGTGATTCGACACCGGTGGGTGAAGCTTTCTTT.